A single sample gave rise to the 2 T cell receptor beta chains below, sequenced in a study of T cells in pancreatic ductal adenocarcinoma. Surgery without prior neoadjuvant therapy was the treatment of the selected pancreatic ductal adenocarcinoma patients. Method: immunoSEQ multiplex PCR; TCRdb's copy keeps in-frame clones and lacks some. This table holds approximately 13,000 clones, just over 85% found once. Sequencing was done on a sample of PBMCs. The receptors were sampled from a human donor with pancreatic ductal adenocarcinoma.

This clone is a singleton in its sample. The V gene is TRBV11-2, the J gene TRBJ1-4; no reliable D call. Germline V gene sequence: CDR1 SGHAT, CDR2 FQNNGV. The CDR3 totals 14 residues. The germline V and J ends were trimmed by 1 base and 8 bases, with 11 bases remaining between them. CDR3 nucleotide sequence: TGTGCCAGCAGCTTAGTAGGGCTGGGGGAAAAACTGTTTTTT. Translation gives CASSLVGLGEKLFF.

With regard to this clone: This sample includes further DNA sequences coding for the same CDR3. The genes are TRBV6-6 and TRBJ2-1; TRBD2 matches at 9 bases. The CDR3 runs 13 residues. The germline CDR1 and CDR2 sequences are MNHNY and SVGAGI (reference sequence). Germline trimming cut 8 bases from V and 5 bases from J; bases unmatched to any gene: 4. CDR3 sequence: CASSSGGHNEQFF. The CDR3 DNA sequence: TGTGCCAGCTCCAGCGGGGGGCACAATGAGCAGTTCTTC.